A selection of T cell receptor beta chains follows, all from one sample in a study of shared clonotypes between healthy human individuals. Generated by immunoSEQ multiplex PCR, the TCRdb table keeps only in-frame clones and is missing some. The sample has around 2.1 million clones, about 93% seen once. Sequenced sample: naive CD8+ T cells from PBMCs. Receptors originate from a man between 18 and 35 years old in good health. Some clones in this sample may be carry-over from other donors' samples. CDR3s include the opening cysteine and the closing phenylalanine or tryptophan. The D gene is left open where the match is weak. Clone size is not always given. Where it is, it says once, few, many or a class for expanded clones.

size: -; V: TRBV5-1; J: TRBJ1-4; D: -; CDR3: CASSQVGGLKEKLFF; DNA: TGCGCCAGCAGTCAGGTCGGGGGCTTAAAGGAAAAACTGTTTTTT
size: -; V: TRBV27; J: TRBJ2-3; D: -; CDR3: CASSDGLRTDTQYF; DNA: TGTGCCAGCAGTGACGGGTTGCGCACAGATACGCAGTATTTT
size: -; V: TRBV28; J: TRBJ2-1; D: -; CDR3: CASSSIGQSSYNEQFF; DNA: TGTGCCAGCAGTTCAATAGGCCAGAGCTCCTACAATGAGCAGTTCTTC
size: -; V: TRBV6-6; J: TRBJ2-5; D: TRBD2; CDR3: CASSYTGTSGQGTQYF; DNA: TGTGCCAGCAGTTACACCGGGACTAGCGGGCAGGGGACCCAGTACTTC
size: -; V: TRBV5-6; J: TRBJ2-3; D: -; CDR3: CASSLYGEGTDTQYF; DNA: TGTGCCAGCAGCTTATACGGGGAGGGCACAGATACGCAGTATTTT
size: once; V: TRBV7-8; J: TRBJ2-2; D: TRBD2; CDR3: CASSLGGLGAITGELFF; DNA: TGTGCCAGCAGCTTAGGGGGACTAGGGGCGATCACCGGGGAGCTGTTTTTT
size: once; V: TRBV7-3; J: TRBJ2-7; D: TRBD1; CDR3: CASSLDGRGLYEQYF; DNA: TGTGCCAGCAGCTTAGATGGCAGGGGGCTCTACGAGCAGTACTTC
size: -; V: TRBV5-1; J: TRBJ2-6; D: TRBD2; CDR3: CASSHLAGTYSGANVLTF; DNA: TGCGCCAGCAGCCACCTAGCGGGGACCTACTCTGGGGCCAACGTCCTGACTTTC
size: -; V: TRBV27; J: TRBJ2-1; D: -; CDR3: CASSLYRGNEQFF; DNA: TGTGCCAGCAGTTTATATAGGGGCAATGAGCAGTTCTTC
size: -; V: TRBV11-2; J: TRBJ2-7; D: TRBD2; CDR3: CASSQAGLSYEQYF; DNA: TGTGCCAGCAGCCAAGCGGGACTCTCCTACGAGCAGTACTTC
size: few; V: TRBV10-3; J: TRBJ1-5; D: -; CDR3: CAISEGSGQPQHF; DNA: TGTGCCATCAGTGAAGGGAGCGGACAGCCCCAGCATTTT
size: -; V: TRBV11-2; J: TRBJ2-3; D: -; CDR3: CASSLYVRVQTDTQYF; DNA: TGTGCCAGCAGCTTATATGTTCGGGTTCAAACAGATACGCAGTATTTT
size: -; V: TRBV28; J: TRBJ1-5; D: -; CDR3: CASRDPGRPASGNQPQHF; DNA: TGTGCCAGCAGGGACCCGGGGAGGCCCGCCTCGGGCAATCAGCCCCAGCATTTT
size: -; V: TRBV7-9; J: TRBJ2-7; D: TRBD2; CDR3: CASSPETSGGSSYEQYF; DNA: TGTGCCAGCAGCCCGGAGACTAGCGGGGGCTCCTCTTACGAGCAGTACTTC
size: -; V: TRBV7-8; J: TRBJ2-3; D: -; CDR3: CASSSLFSDTQYF; DNA: TGTGCCAGCAGCAGCTTGTTCTCCGATACGCAGTATTTT
size: -; V: TRBV4-1; J: TRBJ2-7; D: TRBD1; CDR3: CASSPDRVPTYEQYF; DNA: TGCGCCAGCAGCCCTGACAGGGTCCCCACCTACGAGCAGTACTTC